This is a list of T cell receptor beta chains from one sample in a study of control samples from healthy donors and cancer patients. The assay was immunoSEQ multiplex PCR, and TCRdb's table has in-frame clones only and misses some. The sample has about 150,000 clones; roughly 93% are singletons. Specimen: blood. These TCRs come from a man aged 18-30 years in good health. CDR3s include the opening cysteine and the closing phenylalanine or tryptophan. The D gene is left open where the match is weak. The size of a clone is reported for some rows only, either as once, few or many, or as a class for expanded clones.

DNA: TGTGCCAGCAGCGTAGTAGCATTCTCTGGAAACACCATATATTTT
CDR3: CASSVVAFSGNTIYF
J: TRBJ1-3
D: .
V: TRBV9
size: .

DNA: TGTGCCAGTTTCAGGGGCACTGAAGCTTTCTTT
CDR3: CASFRGTEAFF
J: TRBJ1-1
D: .
V: TRBV5-4
size: once

DNA: TGTGCCAGCAGCTTAGAAGGCCCCAGAGCGGAGCAGTACTTC
CDR3: CASSLEGPRAEQYF
J: TRBJ2-7
D: .
V: TRBV7-2
size: .

DNA: TGTGCCAGCTCACCTGCCGGGGTCGCGAACACCGGGGAGCTGTTTTTT
CDR3: CASSPAGVANTGELFF
J: TRBJ2-2
D: .
V: TRBV18
size: .

DNA: TGTGCCAGCAGCCCCAGAAGGTTGGCAGAGACCCAGTACTTC
CDR3: CASSPRRLAETQYF
J: TRBJ2-5
D: .
V: TRBV9
size: .

DNA: TGTGCCAGCACCCCCCCTTCGGGGTCAACCTACGAGCAGTACTTC
CDR3: CASTPPSGSTYEQYF
J: TRBJ2-7
D: .
V: TRBV6-5
size: .

DNA: TGTGCCAGCAGCTTGCGCGGGAGGGTCCCCGATCGGAGCTCCTACAATGAGCAGTTCTTC
CDR3: CASSLRGRVPDRSSYNEQFF
J: TRBJ2-1
D: TRBD2
V: TRBV5-5
size: .

DNA: TGCAGCGTTGAAGATCTAGGACAGGGAGGGAATGAGCAGTTCTTC
CDR3: CSVEDLGQGGNEQFF
J: TRBJ2-1
D: .
V: TRBV29-1
size: .

DNA: TGTGCCAGCAGCTGGGAGGGCGGCGACACCGGGGAGCTGTTTTTT
CDR3: CASSWEGGDTGELFF
J: TRBJ2-2
D: TRBD2
V: TRBV7-3
size: .

DNA: TGTGCCAGCAGCTCCGGACTCCCTCCTTACGAGCAGTACTTC
CDR3: CASSSGLPPYEQYF
J: TRBJ2-7
D: .
V: TRBV7-3
size: .

DNA: TGCGCCAGCAGCTTGGGCCCCAATCGACAGGGAGGGAATTCACCCCTCCACTTT
CDR3: CASSLGPNRQGGNSPLHF
J: TRBJ1-6
D: TRBD1
V: TRBV5-1
size: .

DNA: TGTGCCAGCAGTTCGACAGGTTTCGGTAATGAAAAACTGTTTTTT
CDR3: CASSSTGFGNEKLFF
J: TRBJ1-4
D: .
V: TRBV3-1/TRBV3-2
size: .

DNA: TGTGCCAGCAGAGTGGGGGGAGAGGAGGAAAAACTGTTTTTT
CDR3: CASRVGGEEEKLFF
J: TRBJ1-4
D: .
V: TRBV7-2
size: .

DNA: TGCGCCAGCAGCTATGGAGGGGGGGACAATCAGCCCCAGCATTTT
CDR3: CASSYGGGDNQPQHF
J: TRBJ1-5
D: .
V: TRBV5-1
size: .

DNA: TGTGCCACCAGCAAGCCGGAGTACTCTGGGGCCAACGTCCTGACTTTC
CDR3: CATSKPEYSGANVLTF
J: TRBJ2-6
D: .
V: TRBV15
size: .

DNA: TGTGCCAGCAGCTCGGTTCGGGGGGAACCCACTGAAGCTTTCTTT
CDR3: CASSSVRGEPTEAFF
J: TRBJ1-1
D: .
V: TRBV6-5
size: .

DNA: TGCGCCAGCAGCCAAGAAAGGACAGGGACGGGGGGGAATGAGCAGTTCTTC
CDR3: CASSQERTGTGGNEQFF
J: TRBJ2-1
D: .
V: TRBV4-1
size: .

DNA: TGTGCCAGCAGCGCCGGGGCGTATGAAGCTTTCTTT
CDR3: CASSAGAYEAFF
J: TRBJ1-1
D: .
V: TRBV9
size: .

DNA: TGTGCCAGCAGTCAAGGAGGCACCATATATTTT
CDR3: CASSQGGTIYF
J: TRBJ1-3
D: .
V: TRBV6-2/TRBV6-3
size: .

DNA: TGTGCCAGCTTAATTCCCTATATCGGGGATGAGCAGTTCTTC
CDR3: CASLIPYIGDEQFF
J: TRBJ2-1
D: .
V: TRBV7-9
size: .